The T cell receptor (beta chain) under discussion was sequenced for a study of beta chain features in type 1 diabetes. Details on this clone: Its matching antigen is unknown. Other DNA sequences in this sample translate to the same CDR3.

The study's findings and limits: Among all four CD4+ subsets, Type 1 diabetes patients had TCRB CDR3s that were moderately but significantly shorter.

Trimming removed 2 bases from V and 1 base from J; junction bases left unmatched: 2. The CDR3 spans 14 residues. Germline V CDR1 and CDR2: SGHRS, YFSETQ. Every isolated RNA sample was fully reverse transcribed, so sequencing captured expressed TCRB transcripts. Some clones are missing from TCRdb's copy, which holds only in-frame ones; the method was immunoSEQ multiplex PCR. The sample holds some 660,000 clones, about 14% seen once. This TCR came from a man aged 18-30 years with type 1 diabetes. V is TRBV5-1 and J is TRBJ1-1, with TRBD1 matching 7 bases. The sequenced sample was naive CD4+ T cells from blood. CDR3 amino acids: CASSLGTANTEAFF. CDR3 nucleotide sequence: TGCGCCAGCAGCTTAGGGACAGCGAACACTGAAGCTTTCTTT.